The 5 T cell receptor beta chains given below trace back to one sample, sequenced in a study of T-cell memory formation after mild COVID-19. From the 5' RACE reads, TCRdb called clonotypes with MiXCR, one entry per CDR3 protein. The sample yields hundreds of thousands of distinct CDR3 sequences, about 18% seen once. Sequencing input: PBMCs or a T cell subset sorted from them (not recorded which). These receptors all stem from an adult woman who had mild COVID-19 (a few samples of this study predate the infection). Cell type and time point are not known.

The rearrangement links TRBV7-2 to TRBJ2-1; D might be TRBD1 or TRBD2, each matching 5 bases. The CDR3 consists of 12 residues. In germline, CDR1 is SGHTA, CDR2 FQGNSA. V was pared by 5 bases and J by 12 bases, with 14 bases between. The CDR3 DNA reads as TGTGCCAGCAGCCCACGGGACCCGTCGCAGTTCTTC. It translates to CASSPRDPSQFF.

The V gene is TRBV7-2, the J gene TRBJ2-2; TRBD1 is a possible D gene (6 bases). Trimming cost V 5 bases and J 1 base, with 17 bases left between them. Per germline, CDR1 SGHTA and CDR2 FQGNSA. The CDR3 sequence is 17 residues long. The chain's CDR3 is CASSPTGTPRNTGELFF. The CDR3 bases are TGTGCCAGCAGCCCCACCGGGACACCCCGGAACACCGGGGAGCTGTTTTTT.

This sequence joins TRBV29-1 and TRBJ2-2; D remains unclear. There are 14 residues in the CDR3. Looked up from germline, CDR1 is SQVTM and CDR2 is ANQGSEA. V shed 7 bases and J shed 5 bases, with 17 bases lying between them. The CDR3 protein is CSAVTRQSTGELFF. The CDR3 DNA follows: TGCAGCGCTGTTACGAGACAATCAACCGGGGAGCTGTTTTTT.

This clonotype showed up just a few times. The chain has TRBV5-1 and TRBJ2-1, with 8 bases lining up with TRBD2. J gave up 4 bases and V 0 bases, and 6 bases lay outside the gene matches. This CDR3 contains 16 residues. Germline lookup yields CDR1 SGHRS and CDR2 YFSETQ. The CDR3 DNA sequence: TGCGCCAGCAGCTTGGGGCGCGGGGGGAATTACAATGAGCAGTTCTTC. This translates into CASSLGRGGNYNEQFF.

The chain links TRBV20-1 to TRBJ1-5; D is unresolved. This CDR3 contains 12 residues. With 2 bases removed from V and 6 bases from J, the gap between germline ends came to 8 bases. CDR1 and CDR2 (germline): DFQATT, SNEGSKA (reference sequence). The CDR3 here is CSARSKGQPQHF. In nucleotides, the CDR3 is TGCAGTGCTAGATCGAAGGGTCAGCCCCAGCATTTT.